This T cell receptor beta chain stems from a study of regulatory T cells in long-lasting Graves disease. Library construction for TCR beta used iRepertoire HTBI primers and Arm-PCR of CDR3 regions. TCRdb fed the multiplex PCR reads into MiXCR, producing one record per CDR3 protein. The sample holds more than 300,000 distinct CDR3 sequences; 12% are singletons and the top ten take 18%. The CDR3 contains 14 residues. The trim removed 5 bases at V and 0 bases at J, leaving 4 bases unmatched. CDR1 is MDHEN, CDR2 SYDVKM, per germline. Specified time point: newly diagnosed GD, antithyroid drugs for less than 3 months. Generation of the TCR library employed RNA extracted from PBMCs. This clonotype was observed at least ten times. This sample was also put to use in a study of T cells in Graves' hyperthyroidism and ophthalmopathy. Turning to that study: Any patient presenting with uncontrolled infection, other autoimmune disease, pregnancy or lactation was left out. The TCR CDR3 first-round RT-PCR relied on the HTBI primer set.

The chain couples TRBV28 to TRBJ2-7, with TRBD2 matching over 7 bases. The material sequenced was peripheral blood mononuclear cells (PBMCs), taken at new diagnosis, from a patient treated with antithyroid drugs. This clonotype originated in a woman between 18 and 30 years old with Graves disease. The CDR3 region is CASSTRTSSYEQYF. The DNA of the CDR3 is TGTGCCAGCAGTACAAGGACTAGCTCCTACGAGCAGTACTTC.